This T cell receptor (beta chain) was identified in a study of molecular identifiers for immune sequencing clone quantification. Study-wide background: Four of five splits of RNA from approximately 20,000 or 100,000 naive CD8 cells were sequenced in replicates.

TCRdb used MiXCR to reprocess the PCR reads, holding one entry per CDR3 protein. The sample has some 40,000 distinct CDR3 sequences, less than 20% seen once. Sorting selected naive CD8 T cells with a CD8+CD4-CCR7+CD45RA+ phenotype. The CDR3 extends over 12 amino acids. Germline V gene data show CDR1 as LNHNV and CDR2 as YYDKDF (reference sequence). The germline V and J ends were trimmed by 4 bases and 2 bases, with 6 bases remaining between them. The sample was naive CD8+ T cells from blood, with Jurkat cell RNA spiked in. The subset denotes: FACS-sorted CD8+CD4-CCR7+CD45RA+ naive T cells. The receptor was derived from a human donor in good health. Some libraries in this study had Jurkat cell RNA spiked in. The chain uses TRBV15 and TRBJ2-7; D not certain. CDR3 bases: TGTGCCACCAGCATGGATACCTACGAGCAGTACTTC. Translating it yields CATSMDTYEQYF.